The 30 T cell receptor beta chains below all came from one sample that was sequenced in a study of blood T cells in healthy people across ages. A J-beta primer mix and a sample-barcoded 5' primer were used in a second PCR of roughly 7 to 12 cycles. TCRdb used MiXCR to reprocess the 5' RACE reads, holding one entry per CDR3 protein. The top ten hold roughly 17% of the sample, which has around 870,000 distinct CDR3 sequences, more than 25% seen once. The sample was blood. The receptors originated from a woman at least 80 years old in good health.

DNA of the CDR3: TGTGCCAGCAGCTTACCTGGACTAGCGGTGTCAGATACGCAGTATTTT. This encodes CASSLPGLAVSDTQYF. V and J are TRBV7-2 and TRBJ2-3, with 10 bases matching TRBD2. CDR3 length: 16 amino acids. Germline values: CDR1 SGHTA, CDR2 FQGNSA. V dropped 2 bases and J dropped 4; count of bases not matched to a gene: 6.

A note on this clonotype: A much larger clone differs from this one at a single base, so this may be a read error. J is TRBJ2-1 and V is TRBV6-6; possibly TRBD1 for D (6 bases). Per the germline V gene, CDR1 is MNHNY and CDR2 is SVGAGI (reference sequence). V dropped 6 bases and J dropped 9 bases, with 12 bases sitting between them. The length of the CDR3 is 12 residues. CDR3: CASSRAGVEQFF. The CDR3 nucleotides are TGTGCCAGCAGCCGGGCAGGGGTTGAGCAGTTCTTC.

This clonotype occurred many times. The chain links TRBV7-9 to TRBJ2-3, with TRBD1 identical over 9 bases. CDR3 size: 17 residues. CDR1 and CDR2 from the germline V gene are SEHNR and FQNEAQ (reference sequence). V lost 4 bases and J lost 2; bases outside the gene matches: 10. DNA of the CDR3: TGTGCCAGCAGCTCGCGACAGGGGGGAGTCCCCACAGATACGCAGTATTTT. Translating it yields CASSSRQGGVPTDTQYF.

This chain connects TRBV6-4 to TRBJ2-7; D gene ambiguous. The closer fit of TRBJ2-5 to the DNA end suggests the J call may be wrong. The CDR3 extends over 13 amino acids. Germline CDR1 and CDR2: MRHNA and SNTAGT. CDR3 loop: CASKWVLQETQYF. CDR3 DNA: TGTGCCAGCAAATGGGTCCTCCAAGAGACCCAGTACTTC.

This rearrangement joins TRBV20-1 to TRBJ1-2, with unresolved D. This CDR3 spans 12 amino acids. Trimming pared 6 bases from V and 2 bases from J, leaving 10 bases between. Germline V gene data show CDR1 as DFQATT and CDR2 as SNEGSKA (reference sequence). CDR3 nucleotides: TGCAGTGCCAGAACAGAGAACTATGGCTACACCTTC. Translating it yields CSARTENYGYTF.

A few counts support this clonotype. The CDR3 DNA follows: TGCGCCAGCAGTGATATACGATGGAACTATGGCTACACCTTC. This sequence encodes CASSDIRWNYGYTF. The V and J genes are TRBV10-1 and TRBJ1-2; no firm D call. Looked up from germline, CDR1 is WNHNN and CDR2 is SYGVQD (reference sequence). The ends were cut back, 3 bases at V and 2 bases at J, with 10 bases in the middle. This CDR3 contains 14 residues.

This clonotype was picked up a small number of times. This CDR3 reads CASTTGREGRMELNEQFF. The DNA for the CDR3 is TGTGCCAGCACCACTGGTAGGGAAGGGCGGATGGAACTGAATGAGCAGTTCTTC. This sequence joins TRBV28 and TRBJ2-1, with D hard to call. The V and J ends lost 7 bases and 7 bases respectively, with 29 bases between them. The CDR3 spans 18 residues. Looked up from germline, CDR1 is MDHEN and CDR2 is SYDVKM.

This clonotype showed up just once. CDR3: CSATNPSNQPQHF. The CDR3 nucleotides read TGCAGTGCCACCAACCCTAGCAATCAGCCCCAGCATTTT. The V call is TRBV20-1, the J call TRBJ1-5; D remains ambiguous. Deletions cut 6 bases from V and 0 bases from J, with 9 bases between. Germline assignment: CDR1 DFQATT and CDR2 SNEGSKA (reference sequence). The length of the CDR3 is 13 residues.

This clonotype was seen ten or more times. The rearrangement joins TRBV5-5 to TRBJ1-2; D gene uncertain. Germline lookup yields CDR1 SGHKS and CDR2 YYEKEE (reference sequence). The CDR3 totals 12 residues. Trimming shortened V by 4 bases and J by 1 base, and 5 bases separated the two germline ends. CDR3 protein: CASSPDNYGYTF. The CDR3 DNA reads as TGTGCCAGCAGCCCAGATAACTATGGCTACACCTTC.

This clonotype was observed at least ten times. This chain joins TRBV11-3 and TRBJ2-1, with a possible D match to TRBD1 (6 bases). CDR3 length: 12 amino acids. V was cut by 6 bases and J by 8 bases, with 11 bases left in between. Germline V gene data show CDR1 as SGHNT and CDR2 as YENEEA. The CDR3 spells CASRGAGDEQFF. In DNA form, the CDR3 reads TGTGCCAGCAGGGGGGCAGGGGATGAGCAGTTCTTC.

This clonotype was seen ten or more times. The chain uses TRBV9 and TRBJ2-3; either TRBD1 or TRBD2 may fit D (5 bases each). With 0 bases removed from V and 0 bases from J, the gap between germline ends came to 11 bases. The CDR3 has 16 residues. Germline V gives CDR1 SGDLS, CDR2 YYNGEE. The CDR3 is CASSVGGGPSTDTQYF. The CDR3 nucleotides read TGTGCCAGCAGCGTAGGGGGCGGGCCTAGCACAGATACGCAGTATTTT.

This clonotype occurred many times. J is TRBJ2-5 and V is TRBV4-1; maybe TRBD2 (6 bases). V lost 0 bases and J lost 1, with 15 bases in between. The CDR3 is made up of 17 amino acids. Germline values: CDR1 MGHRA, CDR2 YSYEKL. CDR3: CASSQDPPVAAQETQYF. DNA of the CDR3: TGCGCCAGCAGCCAAGATCCCCCTGTAGCGGCCCAAGAGACCCAGTACTTC.

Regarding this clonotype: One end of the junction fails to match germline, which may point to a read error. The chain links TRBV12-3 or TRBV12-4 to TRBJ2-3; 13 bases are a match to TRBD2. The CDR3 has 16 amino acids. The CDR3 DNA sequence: TGTGCCAGCGGTTCTAGACTAGCGGGGGGCACAGATGCGCAGTATTTT. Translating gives CASGSRLAGGTDAQYF.

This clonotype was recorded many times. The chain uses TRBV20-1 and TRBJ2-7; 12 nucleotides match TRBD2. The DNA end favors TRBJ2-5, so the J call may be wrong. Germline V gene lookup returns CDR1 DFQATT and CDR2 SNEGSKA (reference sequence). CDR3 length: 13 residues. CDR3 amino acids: CSAGLAGKRTQYF. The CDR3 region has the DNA TGCAGTGCAGGACTAGCGGGGAAGAGGACCCAGTACTTC.

The CDR3 loop is CASSHPSGEQYF. DNA for the CDR3: TGTGCCAGCAGCCATCCTTCGGGCGAGCAGTACTTC. The rearrangement links TRBV4-2 to TRBJ2-5; D remains unclear. The assigned J gene may be wrong: the sequence end matches TRBJ2-7 better. The CDR3 covers 12 residues. CDR1 LGHNA and CDR2 YNFKEQ come from the germline V gene.

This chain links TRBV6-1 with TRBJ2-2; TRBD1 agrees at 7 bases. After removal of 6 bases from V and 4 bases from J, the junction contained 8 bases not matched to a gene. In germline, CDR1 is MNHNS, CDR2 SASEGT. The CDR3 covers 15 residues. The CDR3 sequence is CASRTDRVGTGELFF. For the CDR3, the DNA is TGTGCCAGCAGAACCGACAGGGTTGGCACCGGGGAGCTGTTTTTT.

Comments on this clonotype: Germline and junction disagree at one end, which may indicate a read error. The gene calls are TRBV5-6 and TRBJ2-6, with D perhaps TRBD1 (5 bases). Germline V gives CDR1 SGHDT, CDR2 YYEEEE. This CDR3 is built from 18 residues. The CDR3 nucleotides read TGTGCCAGCAGCTTGGGGCCCCTGCCCCTCTCTGGGGCCAGCGTCCTGACTTTC. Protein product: CASSLGPLPLSGASVLTF.

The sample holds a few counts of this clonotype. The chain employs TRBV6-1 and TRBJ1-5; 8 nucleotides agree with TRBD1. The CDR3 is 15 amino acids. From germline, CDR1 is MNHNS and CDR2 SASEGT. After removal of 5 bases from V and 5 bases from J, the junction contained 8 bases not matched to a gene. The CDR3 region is CASSPDRVGDQPQHF. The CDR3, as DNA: TGTGCCAGCAGTCCGGACAGGGTAGGCGATCAGCCCCAGCATTTT.

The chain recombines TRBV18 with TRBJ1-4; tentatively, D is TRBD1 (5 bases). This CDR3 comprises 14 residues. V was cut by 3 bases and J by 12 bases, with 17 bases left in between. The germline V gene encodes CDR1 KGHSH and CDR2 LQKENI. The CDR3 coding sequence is TGTGCCAGCTCACCCTCCGGGGCACGGGAGGAACTGTTTTTT. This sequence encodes CASSPSGAREELFF.

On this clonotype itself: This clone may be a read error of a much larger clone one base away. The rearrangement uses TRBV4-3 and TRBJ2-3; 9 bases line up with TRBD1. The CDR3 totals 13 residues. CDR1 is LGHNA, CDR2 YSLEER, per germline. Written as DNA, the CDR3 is TGCACCAGCAGCCAAGATCGTTTGGACAGGGGGTATTTT. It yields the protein CTSSQDRLDRGYF.

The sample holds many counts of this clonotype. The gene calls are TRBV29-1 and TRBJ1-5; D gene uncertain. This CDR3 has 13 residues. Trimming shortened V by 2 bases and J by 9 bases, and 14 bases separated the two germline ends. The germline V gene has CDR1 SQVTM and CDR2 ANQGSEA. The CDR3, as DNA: TGCAGCGTTGAAACGTCGGGAAGTGGGCCCCAGCATTTT. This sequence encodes CSVETSGSGPQHF. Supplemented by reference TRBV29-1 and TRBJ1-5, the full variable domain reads SAVISQKPSRDICQRGTSLTIQCQVDSQVTMMFWYRQQPGQSLTLIATANQGSEATYESGFVIDKFPISRPNLTFSTLTVSNMSPEDSSIYLCSVETSGSGPQHFGDGTRLSIL.

This CDR3 is CASSLDRGRRTEAFF. The CDR3 DNA sequence: TGTGCCAGCAGCTTAGACAGGGGGCGGAGGACTGAAGCTTTCTTT. The rearrangement joins TRBV7-2 to TRBJ1-1, with 9 bases fitting TRBD1. This CDR3 spans 15 amino acids. V lost 1 base to trimming and J lost 5 bases; unmatched junction nucleotides: 5. Germline assignment: CDR1 SGHTA and CDR2 FQGNSA.

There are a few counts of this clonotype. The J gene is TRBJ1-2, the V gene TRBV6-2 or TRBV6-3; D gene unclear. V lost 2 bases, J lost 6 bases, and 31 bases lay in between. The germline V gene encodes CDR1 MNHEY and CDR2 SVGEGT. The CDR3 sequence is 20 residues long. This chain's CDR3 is CASSYEFYVASPQGVDGYTF. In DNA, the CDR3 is TGTGCCAGCAGTTACGAGTTTTATGTGGCAAGCCCCCAAGGAGTGGATGGCTACACCTTC.

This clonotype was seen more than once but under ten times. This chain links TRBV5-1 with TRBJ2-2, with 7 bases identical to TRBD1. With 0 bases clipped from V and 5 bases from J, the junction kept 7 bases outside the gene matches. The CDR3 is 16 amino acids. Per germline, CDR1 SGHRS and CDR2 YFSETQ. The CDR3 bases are TGCGCCAGCAGCTTGGTCCCAGGGGGACGAACCGGGGAGCTGTTTTTT. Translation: CASSLVPGGRTGELFF. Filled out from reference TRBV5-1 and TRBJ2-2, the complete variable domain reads KAGVTQTPRYLIKTRGQQVTLSCSPISGHRSVSWYQQTPGQGLQFLFEYFSETQRNKGNFPGRFSGRQFSNSRSEMNVSTLELGDSALYLCASSLVPGGRTGELFFGEGSRLTVL.

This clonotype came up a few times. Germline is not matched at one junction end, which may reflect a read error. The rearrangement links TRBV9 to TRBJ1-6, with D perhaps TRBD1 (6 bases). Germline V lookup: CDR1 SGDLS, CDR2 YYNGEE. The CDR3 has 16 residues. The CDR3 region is CANSPYGGPLGGSLHF. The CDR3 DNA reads TGTGCCAACAGCCCATACGGGGGCCCCCTGGGAGGATCCCTCCACTTT.

This CDR3 reads CASRESATNEKLFF. In DNA form, the CDR3 reads TGTGCCAGCAGAGAATCTGCAACTAATGAAAAACTGTTTTTT. V and J are TRBV12-3 or TRBV12-4 and TRBJ1-4; D not certain. This CDR3 is built from 14 residues. V lost 6 bases to trimming and J lost 0 bases, with 8 bases between them.

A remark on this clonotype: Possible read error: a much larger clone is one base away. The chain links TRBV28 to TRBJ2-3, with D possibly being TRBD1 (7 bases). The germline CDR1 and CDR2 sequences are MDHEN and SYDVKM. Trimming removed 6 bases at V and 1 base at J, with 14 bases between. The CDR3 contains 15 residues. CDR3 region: CASRLEGAGTDTQYF. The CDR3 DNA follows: TGTGCCAGCAGACTGGAGGGGGCTGGCACAGATACGCAGTATTTT.

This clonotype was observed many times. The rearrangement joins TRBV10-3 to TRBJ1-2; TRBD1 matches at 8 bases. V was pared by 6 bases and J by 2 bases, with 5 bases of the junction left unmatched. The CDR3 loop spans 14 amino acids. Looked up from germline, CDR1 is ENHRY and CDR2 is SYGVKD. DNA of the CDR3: TGTGCCATCAGCTCGGGACAGGCGAACTATGGCTACACCTTC. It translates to CAISSGQANYGYTF.

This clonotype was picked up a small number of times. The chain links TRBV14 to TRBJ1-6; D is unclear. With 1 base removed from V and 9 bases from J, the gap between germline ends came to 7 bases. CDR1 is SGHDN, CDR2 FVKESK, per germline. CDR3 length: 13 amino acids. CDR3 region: CASSQGPPSPLHF. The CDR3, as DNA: TGTGCCAGCAGCCAAGGACCCCCTTCACCCCTCCACTTT.

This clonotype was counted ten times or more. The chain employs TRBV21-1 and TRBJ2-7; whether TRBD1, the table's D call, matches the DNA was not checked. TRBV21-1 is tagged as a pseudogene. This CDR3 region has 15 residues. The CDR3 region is CASSKVGQGYEWQYF. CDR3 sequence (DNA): TGTGCCAGCAGCAAAGTGGGACAGGGCTACGAGTGGCAGTACTTC.